This TCR beta chain was recovered during a study of cytomegalovirus exposure and HLA in healthy donors. The PCR employed 60 Vbeta primers together with 13 Jbeta primers. The protocol was immunoSEQ multiplex PCR, while the TCRdb copy is restricted to in-frame clones and leaves out a portion. The data hold 150,000 to 200,000 clones, with around three quarters observed a single time. Germline-derived CDR1 and CDR2 are MNHEY and SVGAGI. The CDR3 covers 15 residues. Losses at the gene ends were 4 bases for V and 0 bases for J; bases not matched to a gene: 4. This TCR was recovered from a man aged 45-60 years in good health and CMV-seropositive. The sequencing sample was made of PBMCs. The J gene is TRBJ1-1, the V gene TRBV6-5, with 8 positions matching TRBD1. CDR3 nucleotides: TGTGCCAGCAGTTGGGGACAGGCCCTGAACACTGAAGCTTTCTTT. It specifies CASSWGQALNTEAFF.